These 16 T cell receptor beta chains share one sample of origin, sequenced in a study of T cells in Graves' hyperthyroidism and ophthalmopathy. RNA transcripts yielded amplified TCR beta CDR3 regions. During a first-round RT-PCR of the TCR CDR3, the HTBI primer set was used. Each CDR3 protein gets one entry after TCRdb re-called the multiplex PCR reads with MiXCR. The sample contains some 560,000 distinct CDR3 sequences, around 15% of which appear only once. Sequencing was performed on blood. These receptor sequences come from a middle-aged woman with Graves' hyperthyroidism.

This chain links TRBV3-1 with TRBJ1-2; 7 bases are shared with TRBD1. The germline V gene encodes CDR1 LGHDT and CDR2 YNNKEL (reference sequence). V lost 5 bases and J lost 7; bases outside the gene matches: 10. The CDR3 extends over 14 amino acids. CDR3 loop: CASSSDRVSGGYTF. Written as DNA, the CDR3 is TGTGCCAGCAGCTCCGACAGGGTGAGCGGTGGCTACACCTTC.

V is TRBV9 and J is TRBJ2-1; the D gene is possibly TRBD2 (5 bases). Looked up from germline, CDR1 is SGDLS and CDR2 is YYNGEE. The V end was cut by 4 bases, the J end by 4 bases, with 24 bases between. This CDR3 has 18 residues. CDR3 region: CASSLGGSIGPGYNEQFF. Written as DNA, the CDR3 is TGTGCCAGCAGCCTTGGCGGATCCATTGGTCCGGGGTACAATGAGCAGTTCTTC.

The table lists this clonotype with many counts. This sequence joins TRBV6-1 and TRBJ1-1; TRBD1 is a possible D gene (6 bases). From germline, CDR1 is MNHNS and CDR2 SASEGT. The CDR3 contains 13 residues. V lost 6 bases and J lost 1, with 9 bases in between. This CDR3 is CASRKGQNTEAFF. CDR3 sequence (DNA): TGTGCCAGCAGGAAGGGACAGAACACTGAAGCTTTCTTT.

The V gene is TRBV6-5, the J gene TRBJ2-2; a possible D gene is TRBD2 (6 bases). The V gene's germline CDR1 is MNHEY and CDR2 SVGAGI. The CDR3 has 16 residues. V dropped 4 bases and J dropped 4 bases, with 16 bases sitting between them. In DNA, the CDR3 is TGTGCCAGCAGTTTTCCCCAGACTAGGGGCACCGGGGAGCTGTTTTTT. Translating it yields CASSFPQTRGTGELFF.

The table lists this clonotype with a few counts. This chain joins TRBV27 and TRBJ1-2; no reliable D call. The V end lost 3 bases, the J end lost 2 bases, and 10 bases lay between the germline ends. Germline assignment: CDR1 MNHEY and CDR2 SMNVEV (reference sequence). The CDR3 has 14 amino acids. The DNA of the CDR3 is TGTGCCAGCAGTTTCCTCAGAGGAAACTATGGCTACACCTTC. It yields the protein CASSFLRGNYGYTF.

This clonotype was found a few times. The V and J genes are TRBV7-9 and TRBJ2-7; the D is unclear. In germline, CDR1 is SEHNR, CDR2 FQNEAQ (reference sequence). V was trimmed by 7 bases and J by 3 bases, leaving 16 bases between them. This CDR3 spans 14 amino acids. The CDR3 sequence is CASKRVPTSYEQYF. CDR3 bases: TGTGCCAGCAAAAGGGTTCCAACAAGCTACGAGCAGTACTTC.

This clonotype was picked up many times. The chain couples TRBV27 to TRBJ1-1; 8 bases fit TRBD1. The CDR3 runs to 15 residues. The trim removed 6 bases at V and 1 base at J, leaving 7 bases unmatched. CDR1 is MNHEY, CDR2 SMNVEV, per germline (reference sequence). The DNA for the CDR3 is TGTGCCAGCAGCACCTTACAGGGGGAGAACACTGAAGCTTTCTTT. Protein: CASSTLQGENTEAFF.

Ten or more counts support this clonotype. The CDR3 DNA reads TGTGCCAGCAGTTTATACCGACAGGGGGCTGGAGGCTACACCTTC. Translation gives CASSLYRQGAGGYTF. The V and J genes are TRBV28 and TRBJ1-2; 10 bases map to TRBD1. The CDR3 covers 15 residues. CDR1 MDHEN and CDR2 SYDVKM come from the germline V gene. V lost 1 base and J lost 8; bases outside the gene matches: 7.

This clonotype was seen ten or more times. V and J are TRBV28 and TRBJ2-3; 7 positions agree with TRBD1. In germline, CDR1 is MDHEN, CDR2 SYDVKM. This CDR3 contains 12 residues. The junction had 6 bases not matched to a gene; V was cut back by 6 bases and J by 9 bases. For the CDR3, the DNA is TGTGCCAGCAGCCCTGACAGGGCCACGCAGTATTTT. Protein sequence: CASSPDRATQYF.

Concerning this clonotype: Its ends do not fully match the called genes, so a read error is possible. The chain carries TRBV29-1 and TRBJ2-3; no reliable D call. Germline values: CDR1 SQVTM, CDR2 ANQGSEA. CDR3 length equals 11 residues. In DNA, the CDR3 is TGCAGCGCTGAATGGGCAGATACGCAGTATTTT. Translated: CSAEWADTQYF.

Ten or more counts support this clonotype. This chain joins TRBV11-2 and TRBJ2-3; D unresolved. This CDR3 has 16 amino acids. V shed 5 bases and J shed 3 bases, with 18 bases lying between them. Per germline, CDR1 SGHAT and CDR2 FQNNGV. As DNA, the CDR3 is TGTGCCAGCAGCCACCGGACGGATCCCAGTACAGATACGCAGTATTTT. Amino acid sequence: CASSHRTDPSTDTQYF.

The V and J genes are TRBV28 and TRBJ2-7, with a weak D call TRBD2 (6 bases). Germline assignment: CDR1 MDHEN and CDR2 SYDVKM. The CDR3 is made up of 16 amino acids. Trimming removed 11 bases from V and 3 bases from J, with 26 bases in between. The CDR3 DNA sequence: TGTGCCGCGGCCCCGGGACGGGGGATCCTTAGCTACGAGCAGTACTTC. Translating it yields CAAAPGRGILSYEQYF.

This clonotype was counted many times. V gene TRBV6-2 or TRBV6-3 combines with J gene TRBJ2-2, with D possibly matching TRBD1 (6 bases). CDR1 and CDR2 from the germline V gene are MNHEY and SVGEGT. V was pared by 7 bases and J by 5 bases, with 14 bases between. This CDR3 contains 14 residues. The CDR3 loop is CASTPGVGTGELFF. The CDR3 nucleotides read TGTGCCAGCACCCCAGGGGTGGGGACCGGGGAGCTGTTTTTT.

V is TRBV5-1 and J is TRBJ2-1, with 7 nucleotides matching TRBD1. Germline CDR1 is SGHRS and CDR2 is YFSETQ. J lost 6 bases, V lost 1 base, and 16 bases had no gene match. The CDR3 is 18 residues long. This CDR3 reads CASSLIGGRYEGSNEQFF. The DNA of the CDR3 is TGCGCCAGCAGCTTGATAGGGGGCAGGTATGAAGGCTCCAATGAGCAGTTCTTC.

This clonotype has ten or more counts. The chain recombines TRBV28 with TRBJ2-1; 9 bases are shared with TRBD1. The germline CDR1 and CDR2 sequences are MDHEN and SYDVKM. With V trimmed by 10 bases and J by 9 bases, 10 bases remained unmatched. The CDR3 has 13 amino acids. The CDR3 coding sequence is TGTGCCACCAAGGACAGGGGCGCAGTTGAGCAGTTCTTC. Amino acid sequence: CATKDRGAVEQFF.

This clonotype appeared many times. V gene TRBV2 combines with J gene TRBJ1-6; the D gene is possibly TRBD1 (6 bases). V lost 1 base, J lost 8 bases, and 15 bases lay in between. Germline CDR1 and CDR2: SNHLY and FYNNEI. The CDR3 has 16 amino acids. The CDR3 bases are TGTGCCAGCAGTGAAGGGGGGCGGATCCCCCATTCACCCCTCCACTTT. Residues: CASSEGGRIPHSPLHF.